This T cell receptor (beta chain) derives from a study of T cell responses to AZD1222 COVID-19 vaccine. Study-level results: White British donors predominated, females outnumbered males, and clonal diversity was possibly underestimated. Mapped onto spike, vaccine-associated CD4 TCRs spanned it and were dominant at 160-218 and 743-854.

Looked up from germline, CDR1 is SGHNT and CDR2 is YENEEA. V lost 5 bases to trimming and J lost 2 bases, with 13 bases between them. The CDR3 is made up of 15 amino acids. The data were produced by immunoSEQ multiplex PCR, yet TCRdb's version contains in-frame clones alone and is incomplete. Of 150,000 to 200,000 clones listed, 80% to 95% are singletons. About this clone: Its antigen remains unknown.

The chain employs TRBV11-3 and TRBJ2-1, with D perhaps being TRBD1 or TRBD2 (5 bases each). This clonotype was obtained from an adult who received the AZD1222 COVID-19 vaccine. The sample here was peripheral blood, taken 28 days after the second AZD1222 dose. The DNA for the CDR3 is TGTGCCAGCAGCCCCCTTGTGGGACCCTACAATGAGCAGTTCTTC. Amino acid sequence: CASSPLVGPYNEQFF.